This T cell receptor beta chain originates from a study of HIV-infected patients and healthy controls. This clonotype was counted a few times. A single record per CDR3 protein comes from TCRdb applying MiXCR to the 5' RACE reads. The sample lists about 17,000 distinct CDR3 sequences; about a sixth were seen once. The J segment lost 6 bases and the V segment lost 7 bases, leaving 3 bases of the junction unmatched. The CDR3 spans 12 residues. The specimen sequenced was CD8+ T cells from blood. The gene calls are TRBV12-3 or TRBV12-4 and TRBJ2-3; TRBD1 aligns across 8 bases. The sequence derives from a human donor in good health. CDR3: CASKQGVDTQYF. CDR3 bases: TGTGCCAGCAAACAGGGGGTCGATACGCAGTATTTT.